These T cell receptor beta chains were read from a single sample in a study of blood T cell repertoires in COVID-19. Profiled with immunoSEQ multiplex PCR; TCRdb holds only in-frame clones, not every one. Counted here are 210,000 or so clones, about nine tenths occurring once; the ten biggest clones make up approximately 4.8%. Sequenced material: peripheral blood. The receptors originated from a man aged 45-60 years with acute or convalescent COVID-19. CDR3s include the opening cysteine and the closing phenylalanine or tryptophan. Fields, in order: V gene, CDR3 length, clone size, D gene, J gene, CDR3 DNA, CDR3 protein. A D gene is named only where the DNA matches it firmly. Rows may omit the clone size; those that give it use once, few, many or a size class.

>TRBV30|17|few|.|TRBJ1-6
TGTGCCTGGAGTGATCTCGACAGGAGCTCCTATAATTCACCCCTCCACTTT
CAWSDLDRSSYNSPLHF
>TRBV5-1|15|.|TRBD1|TRBJ1-1
TGCGCCAGCAGCTGGGAACAGGGGCCGAACACTGAAGCTTTCTTT
CASSWEQGPNTEAFF
>TRBV10-2|15|.|.|TRBJ2-1
TGCGCCAGCAGTGAGTGGAGCGGCTCCTACAATGAGCAGTTCTTC
CASSEWSGSYNEQFF
>TRBV4-2|14|.|TRBD1|TRBJ1-4
TGTGCCAGCAGCACAATGACAGGGACTGAAAAACTGTTTTTT
CASSTMTGTEKLFF
>TRBV2|13|.|.|TRBJ2-7
TGTGCCAGCAGTGGTAGGCCGCGGTACGAGCAGTACTTC
CASSGRPRYEQYF
>TRBV19|14|.|TRBD1|TRBJ1-1
TGTGCCAGTAGTATAACAGGGGTGGCCACTGAAGCTTTCTTT
CASSITGVATEAFF
>TRBV19|16|few|.|TRBJ2-3
TGTGCCAGTAGTATCAGGGCGGGGCAGGGCACAGATACGCAGTATTTT
CASSIRAGQGTDTQYF
>TRBV27|12|.|.|TRBJ1-5
TGTGCCAGCGCCTCGATGGGCCAGCCCCAGCATTTT
CASASMGQPQHF
>TRBV2|14|.|.|TRBJ1-3
TGTGCCAGCAGCGAGGTCGTTAGGGGGAACACCATATATTTT
CASSEVVRGNTIYF
>TRBV6-1|15|.|TRBD1|TRBJ1-2
TGTGCCAGCAGTGAAGCGCTGGGACAGGGGATCGGCTACACCTTC
CASSEALGQGIGYTF
>TRBV4-2|17|once|.|TRBJ1-2
TGTGCCAGCAGCCAAGGCCGAGGAGCAGGGTGGAGCTATGGCTACACCTTC
CASSQGRGAGWSYGYTF
>TRBV18|14|.|.|TRBJ1-5
TGTGCCAGCTCACCCAATCCGGACAGCGGACCCCAGCATTTT
CASSPNPDSGPQHF
>TRBV29-1|13|.|TRBD1|TRBJ1-5
TGCAGCGTAGACACAGGGGGGAATCAGCCCCAGCATTTT
CSVDTGGNQPQHF
>TRBV5-1|16|.|TRBD1|TRBJ1-2
TGCGCCAGCAGCCCGAGTCCCGGGACAGGGAACTATGGCTACACCTTC
CASSPSPGTGNYGYTF
>TRBV19|14|.|.|TRBJ1-5
TGTGCCAGTAGGAGGCGGGACGTCAAACAGCCCCAGCATTTT
CASRRRDVKQPQHF
>TRBV7-9|17|many|.|TRBJ1-2
TGTGCCAGCAGCCATCAACAGGGACCCATAGCTAACTATGGCTACACCTTC
CASSHQQGPIANYGYTF
>TRBV7-6|14|.|.|TRBJ1-1
TGTGCCAGCAGCTCTGGACAGATGAACACTGAAGCTTTCTTT
CASSSGQMNTEAFF
>TRBV5-1|15|.|TRBD1|TRBJ2-5
TGCGCCAGCAGCCCAGCTGGGACAGGACAAGAGACCCAGTACTTC
CASSPAGTGQETQYF
>TRBV7-9|15|.|.|TRBJ1-4
TGTGCCAGCAGCGCGAGGACACAGACGAAAGAAAAACTGTTTTTT
CASSARTQTKEKLFF
>TRBV6-2/TRBV6-3|14|few|.|TRBJ1-5
TGTGCCAGCAGCCCAGGCAGGGTATTACAGCCCCAGCATTTT
CASSPGRVLQPQHF
>TRBV5-1|14|.|TRBD1|TRBJ1-5
TGCGCCAGCAGGCCGGGACAGTTAGGTGAGCCCCAGCATTTT
CASRPGQLGEPQHF
>TRBV5-4|14|once|.|TRBJ1-3
TGTGCCAGCAGCTTCGCTCAGGGTGGAAACACCATATATTTT
CASSFAQGGNTIYF
>TRBV19|14|.|.|TRBJ1-5
TGTGCCAGTAGTATGGGGGCAGACTCTCAGCCCCAGCATTTT
CASSMGADSQPQHF
>TRBV7-2|16|.|.|TRBJ1-3
TGTGCCAGCAGCTTAGTAAAACCGAGCTCTGGAAACACCATATATTTT
CASSLVKPSSGNTIYF
>TRBV10-1|19|.|TRBD2|TRBJ2-1
TGCGCCAGCAGTGAGCGCCCCGGACTAGCGGGGGGGAGCTACAATGAGCAGTTCTTC
CASSERPGLAGGSYNEQFF
>TRBV29-1|14|.|.|TRBJ1-4
TGCAGCGTTGCCCCAGGGGTAGAAAATGAAAAACTGTTTTTT
CSVAPGVENEKLFF
>TRBV19|16|.|.|TRBJ1-5
TGTGCCAGTAGCAACCCTGAGGGAACCTTTAATCAGCCCCAGCATTTT
CASSNPEGTFNQPQHF
>TRBV5-4|16|.|.|TRBJ1-2
TGTGCCAGCAGCTTGAGGATGATAGCAGGGGTGGGTGGCTACACCTTC
CASSLRMIAGVGGYTF
>TRBV5-5|13|.|.|TRBJ1-2
TGTGCCAGCAGCTTACGGGGAAACTATGGCTACACCTTC
CASSLRGNYGYTF
>TRBV20-1|14|few|.|TRBJ2-3
TGCAGTGCTAGTCTTGGAGCGGACACAGATACGCAGTATTTT
CSASLGADTDTQYF
>TRBV18|14|.|TRBD1|TRBJ2-7
TGTGCCAGCTCACAGGACAGGGGTTCCTACGAGCAGTACTTC
CASSQDRGSYEQYF
>TRBV5-1|14|.|.|TRBJ1-1
TGCGCCAGCAGCTTGGTGGGCCGGGACTCCGAAGCTTTCTTT
CASSLVGRDSEAFF
>TRBV6-5|12|.|TRBD2|TRBJ2-5
TGTGCCAGCCTGGTAGCGGGGGGCCCTACCCACTTC
CASLVAGGPTHF
>TRBV6-1|14|.|.|TRBJ1-3
TGTGCCAGCAGTGAATGGTCGAGGGGAAACACCATATATTTT
CASSEWSRGNTIYF
>TRBV19|15|.|.|TRBJ2-7
TGTGCCAGTAGTATAGTTCGCCAGGGGCTGGGAGAGCAGTACTTC
CASSIVRQGLGEQYF
>TRBV5-1|17|few|TRBD2|TRBJ2-5
TGCGCCAGCAGTCGACTAGCGGGGGGGCCCCCCCAAGAGACCCAGTACTTC
CASSRLAGGPPQETQYF
>TRBV10-2|13|.|TRBD1|TRBJ1-5
TGCGCCAGCAGTCCAGACAGGGTTCAGCCCCAGCATTTT
CASSPDRVQPQHF
>TRBV19|15|.|.|TRBJ1-5
TGTGCCAGTAGTATACCCGGGGGAAGCAATCAGCCCCAGCATTTT
CASSIPGGSNQPQHF
>TRBV6-5|14|.|TRBD1|TRBJ1-1
TGTGCCAGCACTGGGACAGGGCCGAACACTGAAGCTTTCTTT
CASTGTGPNTEAFF
>TRBV6-2/TRBV6-3|20|.|TRBD2|TRBJ2-1
TGTGCCAGCAGCTGGGGCCGACTAGCGGGGGGCTCCAGCTCCTACAATGAGCAGTTCTTC
CASSWGRLAGGSSSYNEQFF
>TRBV5-1|16|.|.|TRBJ1-1
TGCGCCAGCAGCTTGGACAGGGCGGTTGCAAACACTGAAGCTTTCTTT
CASSLDRAVANTEAFF
>TRBV12-3/TRBV12-4|13|.|TRBD1|TRBJ1-4
TGTGCCAGCAGTAGGGGACAGGGGGAAAAACTGTTTTTT
CASSRGQGEKLFF
>TRBV7-8|14|.|TRBD2|TRBJ2-4
TGTGCCAGCAGCTTCCGGGAGGGGAGCGACATTCAGTACTTC
CASSFREGSDIQYF
>TRBV9|14|.|.|TRBJ1-6
TGTGCCAGCAGCGCACTCCCCCCGGGTTCACCCCTCCACTTT
CASSALPPGSPLHF
>TRBV6-4|13|.|.|TRBJ2-7
TGTGCCAGCAGTGCCAGGGGTTCCTACGAGCAGTACTTC
CASSARGSYEQYF
>TRBV4-1|13|.|.|TRBJ1-1
TGCGCCAGCAGTCGGTCAGGCCGCACTGAAGCTTTCTTT
CASSRSGRTEAFF
>TRBV2|14|.|.|TRBJ1-5
TGTGCCAGCAGTGCAGGGAACAGCAATCAGCCCCAGCATTTT
CASSAGNSNQPQHF